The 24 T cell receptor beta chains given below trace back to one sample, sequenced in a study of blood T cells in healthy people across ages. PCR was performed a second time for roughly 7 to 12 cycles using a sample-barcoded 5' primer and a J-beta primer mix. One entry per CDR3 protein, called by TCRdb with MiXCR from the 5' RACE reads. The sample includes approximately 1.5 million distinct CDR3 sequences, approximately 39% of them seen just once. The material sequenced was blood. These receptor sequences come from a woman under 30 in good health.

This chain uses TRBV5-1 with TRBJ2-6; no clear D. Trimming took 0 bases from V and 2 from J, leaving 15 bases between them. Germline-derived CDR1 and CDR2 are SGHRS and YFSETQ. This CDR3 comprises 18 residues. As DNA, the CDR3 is TGCGCCAGCAGCTTGGACTACCCACCGAGCGCTGGGGCCAACGTCCTGACTTTC. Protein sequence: CASSLDYPPSAGANVLTF.

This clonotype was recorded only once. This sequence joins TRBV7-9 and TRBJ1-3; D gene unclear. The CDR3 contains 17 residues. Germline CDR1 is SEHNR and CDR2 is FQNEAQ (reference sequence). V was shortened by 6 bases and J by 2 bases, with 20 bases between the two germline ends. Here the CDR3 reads CASRPPGSSQTGNTIYF. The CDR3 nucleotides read TGTGCCAGCAGACCCCCCGGGTCTTCTCAAACTGGAAACACCATATATTTT.

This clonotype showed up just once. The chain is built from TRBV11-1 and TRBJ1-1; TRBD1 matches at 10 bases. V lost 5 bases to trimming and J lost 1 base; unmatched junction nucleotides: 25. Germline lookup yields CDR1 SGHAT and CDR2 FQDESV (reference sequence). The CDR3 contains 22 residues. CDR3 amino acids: CASSPNGRDRGEVKKSNTEAFF. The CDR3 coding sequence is TGTGCCAGCAGCCCAAATGGCCGGGACAGGGGAGAGGTAAAGAAGTCGAACACTGAAGCTTTCTTT.

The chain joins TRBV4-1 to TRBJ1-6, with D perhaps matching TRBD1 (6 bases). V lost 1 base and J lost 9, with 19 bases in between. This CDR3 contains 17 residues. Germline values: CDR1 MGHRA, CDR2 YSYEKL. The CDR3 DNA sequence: TGCGCCAGCAGCCAAGTCCCCCACTCGACAGGTGGTTCACCCCTCCACTTT. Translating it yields CASSQVPHSTGGSPLHF.

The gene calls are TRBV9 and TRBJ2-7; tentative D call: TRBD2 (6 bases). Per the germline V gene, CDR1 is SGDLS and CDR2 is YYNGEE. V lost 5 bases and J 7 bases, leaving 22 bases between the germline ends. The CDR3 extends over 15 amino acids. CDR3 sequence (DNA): TGTGCCAGCAGTTCCCTCGGGGGTGCCTACAGTGAGCAGTACTTC. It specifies CASSSLGGAYSEQYF.

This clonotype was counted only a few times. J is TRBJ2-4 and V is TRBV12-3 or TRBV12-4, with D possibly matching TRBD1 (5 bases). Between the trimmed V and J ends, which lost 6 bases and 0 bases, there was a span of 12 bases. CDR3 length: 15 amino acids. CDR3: CASRPDSLAKNIQYF. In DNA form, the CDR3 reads TGTGCCAGCAGACCAGACAGCCTAGCCAAAAACATTCAGTACTTC.

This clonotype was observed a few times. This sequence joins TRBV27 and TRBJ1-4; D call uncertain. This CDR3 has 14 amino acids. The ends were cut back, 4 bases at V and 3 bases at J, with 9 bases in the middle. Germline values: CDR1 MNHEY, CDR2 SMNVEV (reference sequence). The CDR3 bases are TGTGCCAGCAGTTCATCAGCCTCTAATGAAAAACTGTTTTTT. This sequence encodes CASSSSASNEKLFF.

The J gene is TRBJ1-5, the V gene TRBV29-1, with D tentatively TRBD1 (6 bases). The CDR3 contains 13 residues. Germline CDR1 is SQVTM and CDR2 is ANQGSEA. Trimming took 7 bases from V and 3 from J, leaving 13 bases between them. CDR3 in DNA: TGCAGCGCCCAAGGGGGGCCCAATCAGCCCCAGCATTTT. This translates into CSAQGGPNQPQHF.

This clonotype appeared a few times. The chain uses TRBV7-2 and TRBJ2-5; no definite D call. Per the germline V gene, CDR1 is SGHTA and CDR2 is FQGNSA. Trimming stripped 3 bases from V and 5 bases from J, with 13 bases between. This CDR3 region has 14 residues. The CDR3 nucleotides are TGTGCCAGCAGCTTCGGCAGGAAGGAGGAGACCCAGTACTTC. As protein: CASSFGRKEETQYF.

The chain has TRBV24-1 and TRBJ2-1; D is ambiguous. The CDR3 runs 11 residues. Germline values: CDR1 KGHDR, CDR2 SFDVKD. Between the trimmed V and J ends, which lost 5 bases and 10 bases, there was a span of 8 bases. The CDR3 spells CATSVTGEQFF. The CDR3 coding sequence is TGTGCCACCAGTGTTACCGGGGAGCAGTTCTTC.

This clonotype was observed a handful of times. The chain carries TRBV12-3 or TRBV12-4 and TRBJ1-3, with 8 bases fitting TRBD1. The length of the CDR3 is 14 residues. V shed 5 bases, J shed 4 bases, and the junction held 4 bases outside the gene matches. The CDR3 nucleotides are TGTGCCAGCAGTACGAGGACAGGGGGAAACACCATATATTTT. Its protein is CASSTRTGGNTIYF.

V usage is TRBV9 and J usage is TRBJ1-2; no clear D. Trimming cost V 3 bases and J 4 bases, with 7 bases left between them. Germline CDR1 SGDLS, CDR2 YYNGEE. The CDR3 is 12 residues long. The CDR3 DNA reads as TGTGCCAGCAGCGGTGCGGCCTATGGCTACACCTTC. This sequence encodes CASSGAAYGYTF. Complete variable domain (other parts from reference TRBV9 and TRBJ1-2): DSGVTQTPKHLITATGQRVTLRCSPRSGDLSVYWYQQSLDQGLQFLIQYYNGEERAKGNILERFSAQQFPDLHSELNLSSLELGDSALYFCASSGAAYGYTFGSGTRLTVV.

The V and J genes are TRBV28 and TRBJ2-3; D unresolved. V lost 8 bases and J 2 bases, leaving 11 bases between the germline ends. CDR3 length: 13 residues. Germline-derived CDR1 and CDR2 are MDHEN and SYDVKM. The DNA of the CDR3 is TGTGCCAGCCACGGGCCGTACACAGATACGCAGTATTTT. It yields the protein CASHGPYTDTQYF.

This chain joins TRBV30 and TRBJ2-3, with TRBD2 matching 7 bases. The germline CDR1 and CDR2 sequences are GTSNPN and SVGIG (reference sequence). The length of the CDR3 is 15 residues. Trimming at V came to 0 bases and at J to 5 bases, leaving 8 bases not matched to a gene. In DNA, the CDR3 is TGTGCCTGGAGTGTCGGGGGAGGGAACCAAGATACGCAGTATTTT. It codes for CAWSVGGGNQDTQYF.

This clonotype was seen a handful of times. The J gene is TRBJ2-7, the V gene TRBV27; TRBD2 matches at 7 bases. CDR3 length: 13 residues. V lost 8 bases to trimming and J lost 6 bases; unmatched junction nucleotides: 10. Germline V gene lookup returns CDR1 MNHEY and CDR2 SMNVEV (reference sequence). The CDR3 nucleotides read TGTGCCAGCGGGGACTACCTTGGGGGCGAGCAGTACTTC. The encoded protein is CASGDYLGGEQYF.

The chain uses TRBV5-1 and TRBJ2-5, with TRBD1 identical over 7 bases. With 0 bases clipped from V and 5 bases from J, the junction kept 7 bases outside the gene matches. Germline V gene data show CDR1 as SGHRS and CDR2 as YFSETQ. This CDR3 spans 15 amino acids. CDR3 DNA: TGCGCCAGCAGCTTGGCTCTGGGACAGTGGGAGACCCAGTACTTC. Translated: CASSLALGQWETQYF.

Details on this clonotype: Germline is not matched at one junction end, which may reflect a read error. As DNA, the CDR3 is TGTGTCAGCGCCGCAGGGGGCTTGATATCTAATGGCTACACCTTC. This encodes CVSAAGGLISNGYTF. This chain connects TRBV12-3 or TRBV12-4 to TRBJ1-2; 8 bases are shared with TRBD1. This CDR3 has 15 amino acids.

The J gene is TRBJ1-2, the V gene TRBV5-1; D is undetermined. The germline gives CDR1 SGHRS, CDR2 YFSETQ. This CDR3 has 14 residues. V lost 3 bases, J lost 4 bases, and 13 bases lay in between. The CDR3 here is CASSSTPSSYGYTF. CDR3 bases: TGCGCCAGCAGCTCGACCCCCTCTTCCTATGGCTACACCTTC.

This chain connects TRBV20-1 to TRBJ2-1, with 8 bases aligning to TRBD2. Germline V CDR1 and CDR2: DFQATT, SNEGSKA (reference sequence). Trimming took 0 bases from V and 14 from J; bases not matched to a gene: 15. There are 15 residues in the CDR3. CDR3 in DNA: TGCAGTGCTAGAGAGCCTCGGGGGGGGCGGGGGACTAAGTTCTTC. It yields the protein CSAREPRGGRGTKFF.

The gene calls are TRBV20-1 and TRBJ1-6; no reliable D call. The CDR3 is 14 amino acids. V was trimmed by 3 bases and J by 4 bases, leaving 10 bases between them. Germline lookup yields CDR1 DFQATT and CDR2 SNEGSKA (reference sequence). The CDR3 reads CSASSDWYNSPLHF. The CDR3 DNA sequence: TGCAGTGCTAGTAGTGACTGGTATAATTCACCCCTCCACTTT.

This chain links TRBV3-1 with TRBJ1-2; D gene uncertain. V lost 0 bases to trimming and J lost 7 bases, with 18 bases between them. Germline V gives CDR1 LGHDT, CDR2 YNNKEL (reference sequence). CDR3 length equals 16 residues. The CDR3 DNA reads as TGTGCCAGCAGCCAAGATAAGGTATTCACAGAGGGTGGCTACACCTTC. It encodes CASSQDKVFTEGGYTF.

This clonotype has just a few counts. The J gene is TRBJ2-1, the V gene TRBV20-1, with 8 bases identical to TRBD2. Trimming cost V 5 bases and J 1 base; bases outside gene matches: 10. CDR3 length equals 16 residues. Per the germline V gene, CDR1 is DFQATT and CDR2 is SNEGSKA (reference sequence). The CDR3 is CSADLESGGSYNEQFF. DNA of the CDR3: TGCAGTGCTGACCTCGAGAGCGGGGGATCCTACAATGAGCAGTTCTTC.

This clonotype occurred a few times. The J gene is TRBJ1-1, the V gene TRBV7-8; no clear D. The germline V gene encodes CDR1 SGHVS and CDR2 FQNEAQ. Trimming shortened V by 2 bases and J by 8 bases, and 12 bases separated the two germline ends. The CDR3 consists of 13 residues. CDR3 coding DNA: TGTGCCAGCAGCTTACCCCCAGGCAGGGAAGCTTTCTTT. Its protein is CASSLPPGREAFF.

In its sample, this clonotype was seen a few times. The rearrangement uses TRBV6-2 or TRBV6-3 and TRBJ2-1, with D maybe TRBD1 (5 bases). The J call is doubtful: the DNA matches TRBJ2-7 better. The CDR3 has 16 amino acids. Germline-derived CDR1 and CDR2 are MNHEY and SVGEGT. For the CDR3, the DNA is TGTGCCAGCAGTTACGCCGGACATTTCCTCTACAATGAGCAGTACTTC. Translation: CASSYAGHFLYNEQYF.